This paragraph covers one TCR beta chain sequence. Its target is unknown. This record belongs to a study of human versus mouse CDR3 diversity and MHC coevolution. The wider study: The immunoSEQ assay reportedly detects one in 200,000 T cells. Study-level results: About 1.6 million TCR beta clonotypes were estimated for humans, the largest repertoire.

Using immunoSEQ multiplex PCR, the repertoire was profiled, and TCRdb retains in-frame clones only, with some absent. The data contain tens of thousands of clones, around 93% of them seen just once; the ten biggest clones take up approximately 1.4%. The V end was cut by 4 bases, the J end by 2 bases, with 12 bases between. The germline V gene encodes CDR1 MNHEY and CDR2 SVGAGI. CDR3 size: 15 residues. The TCR originated in a person aged 30 to 69 in good health. This chain links TRBV6-5 with TRBJ1-3, with D hard to call. The sample consisted of naive CD4+ T cells from blood. Subset here: CD45RO-negative CD62L-positive naive CD4 T cells. CDR3 loop: CASSFAHTAGNTIYF. CDR3 nucleotides: TGTGCCAGCAGTTTTGCCCATACTGCTGGAAACACCATATATTTT.